The present T cell receptor beta chain was sequenced within a study of cytomegalovirus exposure and HLA in healthy donors. 60 Vbeta and 13 Jbeta primers were used in PCR. Using immunoSEQ multiplex PCR, the repertoire was profiled, and TCRdb retains in-frame clones only, with some absent. Here the sample spans 100,000 to 150,000 clones, nearly 80% being singletons. The V segment lost 9 bases and the J segment 0 bases; nucleotides outside the gene matches: 6. Germline V lookup: CDR1 SGHTA, CDR2 FQGNSA. The length of the CDR3 is 14 residues. This chain joins TRBV7-2 and TRBJ2-7; 9 bases are a match to TRBD2. The receptor's source is a woman between 35 and 50 years old in good health and CMV-seronegative. Sample: PBMCs. The CDR3 coding sequence is TGTGCCAGTGCGCTAGCGGGGAACTCCTACGAGCAGTACTTC. Protein product: CASALAGNSYEQYF.